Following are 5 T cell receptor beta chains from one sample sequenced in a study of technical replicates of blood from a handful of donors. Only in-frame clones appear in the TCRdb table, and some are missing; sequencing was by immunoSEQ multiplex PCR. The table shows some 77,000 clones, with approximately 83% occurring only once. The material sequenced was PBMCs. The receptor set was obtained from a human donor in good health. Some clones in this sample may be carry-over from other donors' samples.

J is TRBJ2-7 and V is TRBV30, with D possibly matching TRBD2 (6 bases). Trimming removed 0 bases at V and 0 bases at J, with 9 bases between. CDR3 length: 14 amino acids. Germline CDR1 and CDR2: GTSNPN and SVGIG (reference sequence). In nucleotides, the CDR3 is TGTGCCTGGAGTGTTCGGGGGAGCTCCTACGAGCAGTACTTC. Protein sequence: CAWSVRGSSYEQYF. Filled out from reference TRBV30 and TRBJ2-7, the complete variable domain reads SQTIHQWPATLVQPVGSPLSLECTVEGTSNPNLYWYRQAAGRGLQLLFYSVGIGQISSEVPQNLSASRPQDRQFILSSKKLLLSDSGFYLCAWSVRGSSYEQYFGPGTRLTVT.

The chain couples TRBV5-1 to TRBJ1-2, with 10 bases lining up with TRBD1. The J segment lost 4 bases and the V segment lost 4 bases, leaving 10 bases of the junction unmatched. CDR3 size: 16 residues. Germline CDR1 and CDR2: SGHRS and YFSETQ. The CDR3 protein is CASSSRTGGGGYGYTF. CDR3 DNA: TGCGCCAGCAGCAGCCGGACAGGGGGAGGGGGCTATGGCTACACCTTC.

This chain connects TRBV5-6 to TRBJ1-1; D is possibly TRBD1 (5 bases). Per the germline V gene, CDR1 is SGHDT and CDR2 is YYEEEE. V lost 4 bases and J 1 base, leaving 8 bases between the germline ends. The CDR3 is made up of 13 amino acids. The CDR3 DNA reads TGTGCCAGCAGCCATACAGGGAACACTGAAGCTTTCTTT. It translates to CASSHTGNTEAFF.

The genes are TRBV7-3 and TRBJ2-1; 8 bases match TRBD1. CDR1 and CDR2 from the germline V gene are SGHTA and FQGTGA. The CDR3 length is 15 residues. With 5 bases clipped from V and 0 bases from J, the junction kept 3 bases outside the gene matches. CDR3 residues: CASSPTGDSYNEQFF. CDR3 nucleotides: TGTGCCAGCAGCCCGACAGGGGACTCCTACAATGAGCAGTTCTTC.

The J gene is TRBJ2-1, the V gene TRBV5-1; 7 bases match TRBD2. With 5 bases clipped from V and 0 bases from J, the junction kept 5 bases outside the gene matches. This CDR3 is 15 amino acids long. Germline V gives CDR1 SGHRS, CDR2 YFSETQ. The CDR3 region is CASRTSSSSYNEQFF. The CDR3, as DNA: TGCGCCAGCAGGACTAGCAGCAGCTCCTACAATGAGCAGTTCTTC. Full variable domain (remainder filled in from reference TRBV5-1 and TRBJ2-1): KAGVTQTPRYLIKTRGQQVTLSCSPISGHRSVSWYQQTPGQGLQFLFEYFSETQRNKGNFPGRFSGRQFSNSRSEMNVSTLELGDSALYLCASRTSSSSYNEQFFGPGTRLTVL.